A single sample gave rise to the 31 T cell receptor beta chains below, sequenced in a study of CD8 T cells in Susac syndrome. Reverse transcription used about 0.45 to 1 ug RNA and random hexamers. TCRdb re-called the immunoSEQ multiplex PCR reads through MiXCR, storing one row per CDR3 protein. The sample contains some 100,000 distinct CDR3 sequences, around 95% of which appear only once. The sequenced material came from CD8+ T cells from PBMCs. Receptors were obtained from a human donor with Susac syndrome.

The rearrangement links TRBV7-9 to TRBJ2-2, with D uncertain. The CDR3 runs 15 residues. Trimming cost V 5 bases and J 4 bases, with 14 bases left between them. Germline CDR1 SEHNR, CDR2 FQNEAQ (reference sequence). The CDR3 DNA reads TGTGCCAGCAGCACTCCCCAGAAGAGCACCGGGGAGCTGTTTTTT. Protein sequence: CASSTPQKSTGELFF.

J is TRBJ2-5 and V is TRBV18; D is perhaps TRBD1 (5 bases). The V end lost 3 bases, the J end lost 2 bases, and 10 bases lay between the germline ends. The CDR3 runs to 14 residues. Per the germline V gene, CDR1 is KGHSH and CDR2 is LQKENI. The DNA of the CDR3 is TGTGCCAGCTCACCTAGGACACATCAAGAGACCCAGTACTTC. It encodes CASSPRTHQETQYF.

The chain has TRBV14 and TRBJ2-7; D is unresolved. This CDR3 is built from 11 residues. Germline V gene lookup returns CDR1 SGHDN and CDR2 FVKESK. Trimming stripped 0 bases from V and 6 bases from J, with 3 bases between. CDR3 coding DNA: TGTGCCAGCAGCCAAGATTTCGAGCAGTACTTC. Translated: CASSQDFEQYF.

This sequence joins TRBV29-1 and TRBJ1-5; TRBD1 matches at 9 bases. V gave up 7 bases and J gave up 13 bases; unmatched junction bases: 11. Germline-derived CDR1 and CDR2 are SQVTM and ANQGSEA. CDR3 length: 12 residues. The CDR3 sequence is CSAVDRGSNQHF. In nucleotides, the CDR3 is TGCAGCGCTGTAGACAGGGGGTCTAATCAGCATTTT.

The chain couples TRBV7-9 to TRBJ1-2; D gene unclear. Trimming took 4 bases from V and 6 from J, leaving 6 bases between them. The CDR3 totals 11 residues. CDR1 is SEHNR and CDR2 is FQNEAQ in the germline V gene (reference sequence). The CDR3 DNA is TGTGCCAGCAGCTCCCCCCATGGCTACACCTTC. Its protein is CASSSPHGYTF. The whole variable domain, filled in from reference TRBV7-9 and TRBJ1-2, reads DTGVSQNPRHKITKRGQNVTFRCDPISEHNRLYWYRQTLGQGPEFLTYFQNEAQLEKSRLLSDRFSAERPKGSFSTLEIQRTEQGDSAMYLCASSSPHGYTFGSGTRLTVV.

The chain is built from TRBV6-2 or TRBV6-3 and TRBJ2-5; D gene uncertain. The CDR3 has 13 amino acids. The V gene's germline CDR1 is MNHEY and CDR2 SVGEGT. The ends were cut back, 4 bases at V and 1 base at J, with 7 bases in the middle. CDR3 coding DNA: TGTGCCAGCAGTTTTGAGGCCCAAGAGACCCAGTACTTC. Encoded protein: CASSFEAQETQYF.

V gene TRBV6-6 combines with J gene TRBJ2-1; D is ambiguous. V lost 2 bases and J 7 bases, leaving 9 bases between the germline ends. Per the germline V gene, CDR1 is MNHNY and CDR2 is SVGAGI (reference sequence). The CDR3 runs to 13 residues. The CDR3 is CASSYATRNEQFF. The CDR3 nucleotides are TGTGCCAGCAGTTACGCCACACGGAATGAGCAGTTCTTC.

The chain links TRBV9 to TRBJ1-1; 7 nucleotides match TRBD1. V lost 3 bases and J lost 4; bases outside the gene matches: 3. This CDR3 has 13 amino acids. Germline V gene data show CDR1 as SGDLS and CDR2 as YYNGEE. CDR3 in DNA: TGTGCCAGCAGCGCCCACAGGGGCACTGAAGCTTTCTTT. Its translation: CASSAHRGTEAFF.

The chain joins TRBV5-1 to TRBJ2-4, with TRBD2 identical over 7 bases. This CDR3 is built from 16 residues. Unmatched junction bases numbered 4, after V lost 0 bases and J lost 1 base. The germline V gene encodes CDR1 SGHRS and CDR2 YFSETQ. In DNA form, the CDR3 reads TGCGCCAGCAGCTTGGCTAGTAGCGGGGCCAAAAACATTCAGTACTTC. This encodes CASSLASSGAKNIQYF.

The chain combines TRBV27 with TRBJ2-5; TRBD1 agrees at 8 bases. Unmatched junction bases numbered 2, after V lost 5 bases and J lost 3 bases. CDR1 MNHEY and CDR2 SMNVEV come from the germline V gene (reference sequence). The CDR3 runs to 13 residues. CDR3: CASSPDREETQYF. CDR3 coding DNA: TGTGCCAGCAGTCCGGACAGGGAAGAGACCCAGTACTTC.

The chain couples TRBV12-3 or TRBV12-4 to TRBJ1-3; weak D call: TRBD1 (5 bases). CDR3 size: 14 residues. Trimming shortened V by 2 bases and J by 1 base, and 6 bases separated the two germline ends. The CDR3 sequence: CASSLQGSGNTIYF. The CDR3 DNA sequence: TGTGCCAGCAGTTTACAGGGATCTGGAAACACCATATATTTT.

This clonotype was detected once. V gene TRBV9 combines with J gene TRBJ1-2; D ambiguous. Per the germline V gene, CDR1 is SGDLS and CDR2 is YYNGEE. V was pared by 4 bases and J by 3 bases, with 7 bases between. This CDR3 comprises 12 residues. The CDR3 DNA is TGTGCCAGCAGCCCAGCTTACTATGGCTACACCTTC. Residues: CASSPAYYGYTF.

The chain uses TRBV29-1 and TRBJ2-7, with 8 bases that match TRBD1. The CDR3 loop spans 11 amino acids. The ends lost 5 bases at V and 12 bases at J; junction bases unmatched: 9. Germline lookup yields CDR1 SQVTM and CDR2 ANQGSEA. The CDR3 DNA sequence: TGCAGCGTTAAAAATAGGACAGGGTGGTACTTC. Its translation: CSVKNRTGWYF.

The chain has TRBV20-1 and TRBJ2-3; possible D gene TRBD2, 6 bases. The V end lost 3 bases, the J end lost 6 bases, and 10 bases lay between the germline ends. Germline-derived CDR1 and CDR2 are DFQATT and SNEGSKA (reference sequence). CDR3 length: 12 amino acids. The chain's CDR3 is CSASGSWDTQYF. The CDR3, as DNA: TGCAGTGCTAGCGGGAGTTGGGATACGCAGTATTTT.

The CDR3 is CASYLGQDRSYEQYF. The CDR3 nucleotides are TGTGCCAGTTACTTGGGACAGGACCGCTCCTACGAGCAGTACTTC. This sequence joins TRBV2 and TRBJ2-7; 8 nucleotides align to TRBD1. Germline values: CDR1 SNHLY, CDR2 FYNNEI. The CDR3 runs to 15 residues. V shed 9 bases and J 0 bases; nucleotides not matched to a gene: 10.

The CDR3 nucleotides are TGCGCCAGCAGCTGGGGACAGGACGAAGCTTTCTTT. Translating gives CASSWGQDEAFF. This chain connects TRBV5-1 to TRBJ1-1; TRBD1 matches at 8 bases. The CDR3 is 12 residues long. Trimming at V came to 3 bases and at J to 8 bases, leaving 3 bases not matched to a gene. The germline V gene encodes CDR1 SGHRS and CDR2 YFSETQ. The full variable domain, its missing parts supplied by reference TRBV5-1 and TRBJ1-1, is KAGVTQTPRYLIKTRGQQVTLSCSPISGHRSVSWYQQTPGQGLQFLFEYFSETQRNKGNFPGRFSGRQFSNSRSEMNVSTLELGDSALYLCASSWGQDEAFFGQGTRLTVV.

The rearrangement joins TRBV12-3 or TRBV12-4 to TRBJ1-2; 9 bases line up with TRBD1. CDR3 length: 14 residues. Losses at the gene ends were 3 bases for V and 3 bases for J; bases not matched to a gene: 2. The CDR3 DNA reads as TGTGCCAGCAGTTTTACAGGGGGCTACTATGGCTACACCTTC. Encoded protein: CASSFTGGYYGYTF.

The CDR3 DNA sequence: TGTGCCAGCAGTCCCCGGGGTGGGACCCAGTACTTC. As protein: CASSPRGGTQYF. The V gene is TRBV12-3 or TRBV12-4, the J gene TRBJ2-5, with D maybe TRBD2 (5 bases). The CDR3 runs to 12 residues. Trimming cost V 5 bases and J 7 bases, with 11 bases left between them.

V usage is TRBV12-3 or TRBV12-4 and J usage is TRBJ2-4; 9 bases align to TRBD2. After removal of 3 bases from V and 2 bases from J, the junction contained 2 bases not matched to a gene. The CDR3 covers 15 residues. The CDR3 sequence is CASSFAGGSKNIQYF. The CDR3 bases are TGTGCCAGCAGTTTCGCGGGAGGGTCCAAAAACATTCAGTACTTC.

V usage is TRBV6-1 and J usage is TRBJ2-1, with 11 bases identical to TRBD2. V was pared by 5 bases and J by 6 bases, with 12 bases of the junction left unmatched. The CDR3 is 17 amino acids. Germline CDR1 reads MNHNS; CDR2 reads SASEGT. The CDR3 coding sequence is TGTGCCAGCAGTCGTCTAGCGGGGGGTCCCCTTCTCAATGAGCAGTTCTTC. This encodes CASSRLAGGPLLNEQFF.

This clonotype was counted once. J is TRBJ2-7 and V is TRBV6-5; 12 bases align to TRBD1. Germline values: CDR1 MNHEY, CDR2 SVGAGI. V shed 6 bases and J 7 bases; nucleotides not matched to a gene: 10. CDR3 length equals 15 residues. The CDR3 bases are TGTGCCAGCAGAGAGAGGGACAGGGGGCGCAGGGAGCAGTACTTC. Translated: CASRERDRGRREQYF.

The genes are TRBV9 and TRBJ2-2; D tentatively fits TRBD1 or TRBD2 (5 bases each). V was trimmed by 5 bases and J by 0 bases, leaving 8 bases between them. From germline, CDR1 is SGDLS and CDR2 YYNGEE. CDR3 length equals 14 residues. In nucleotides, the CDR3 is TGTGCCAGCAGAAGGGACGCGAACACCGGGGAGCTGTTTTTT. This codes for CASRRDANTGELFF.

This chain connects TRBV24-1 to TRBJ1-2; D is undetermined. Trimming left V 4 bases short and J 4 bases short, with 9 bases between. This CDR3 spans 13 amino acids. The germline CDR1 and CDR2 sequences are KGHDR and SFDVKD. CDR3 nucleotides: TGTGCCACCAGTGAGGCCAGTCCCTATGGCTACACCTTC. It specifies CATSEASPYGYTF.

V usage is TRBV28 and J usage is TRBJ2-5; possible D gene TRBD2, 6 bases. The germline gives CDR1 MDHEN, CDR2 SYDVKM. The length of the CDR3 is 16 residues. Trimming took 10 bases from V and 4 from J, leaving 25 bases between them. The CDR3, as DNA: TGTGCCATCTCAGGGACTCCCGGAGGGGTTCGAGAGACCCAGTACTTC. Encoded protein: CAISGTPGGVRETQYF.

The V and J genes are TRBV29-1 and TRBJ1-1, with D unresolved. CDR1 SQVTM and CDR2 ANQGSEA come from the germline V gene. The CDR3 has 14 residues. V lost 4 bases and J lost 6, with 18 bases in between. The DNA for the CDR3 is TGCAGCGTTGTTAAGTATGTCCCCGGGCCTGAAGCTTTCTTT. Translation: CSVVKYVPGPEAFF.

The chain employs TRBV12-2 and TRBJ1-5. TRBV12-2 is termed a pseudogene. The CDR3 is 14 residues long. CDR3 in DNA: TGTGCAAGTCGCTTGGCGGGGGATGGTCAGCCCCAGCATTTT. Protein product: CASRLAGDGQPQHF.

This rearrangement joins TRBV6-2 or TRBV6-3 to TRBJ2-3; D may correspond to TRBD1 or TRBD2 (5 bases each). The CDR3 spans 14 residues. Germline CDR1 reads MNHEY; CDR2 reads SVGEGT. V shed 4 bases and J shed 4 bases, with 12 bases lying between them. The CDR3 coding sequence is TGTGCCAGCAGTTCGGGTGGGGGAGCAGATACGCAGTATTTT. Translating gives CASSSGGGADTQYF.

The rearrangement joins TRBV20-1 to TRBJ1-2; D is ambiguous. The CDR3 totals 11 residues. Deletions cut 3 bases from V and 7 bases from J, with 9 bases between. Looked up from germline, CDR1 is DFQATT and CDR2 is SNEGSKA (reference sequence). CDR3 sequence (DNA): TGCAGTGCTAGCGATGGTGGTGGCTACACCTTC. This encodes CSASDGGGYTF.

V usage is TRBV5-6 and J usage is TRBJ1-6; no firm D call. Trimming removed 2 bases from V and 7 bases from J, with 7 bases in between. There are 13 residues in the CDR3. Germline loops: CDR1 SGHDT, CDR2 YYEEEE. The CDR3 DNA reads TGTGCCAGCAGCTTCTTAGGGAATTCACCCCTCCACTTT. Protein: CASSFLGNSPLHF.

The chain combines TRBV6-6 with TRBJ1-2; 11 nucleotides line up with TRBD1. V lost 4 bases, J lost 8 bases, and 6 bases stayed unmatched. Germline V gene lookup returns CDR1 MNHNY and CDR2 SVGAGI (reference sequence). This CDR3 has 14 amino acids. The CDR3 DNA reads TGTGCCAGCAGTTTTGGGACAGGGGGAGACGGCTACACCTTC. Encoded protein: CASSFGTGGDGYTF.

This clonotype has only one observation. V usage is TRBV20-1 and J usage is TRBJ2-5, with TRBD2 identical over 7 bases. The junction had 4 bases not matched to a gene; V was cut back by 7 bases and J by 2 bases. The germline gives CDR1 DFQATT, CDR2 SNEGSKA (reference sequence). This CDR3 has 12 amino acids. The CDR3 region is CSVTAGQETQYF. In DNA form, the CDR3 reads TGCAGTGTTACAGCGGGACAAGAGACCCAGTACTTC.